This TCR beta chain was documented in a study of Ad26.COV2.S vaccination and SARS-CoV-2 variants. Sequencing was performed with immunoSEQ multiplex PCR; in TCRdb, only in-frame clones are kept and a portion is missing. The sample contains about 680,000 clones, 89% of which appear only once. Treatment described: 19 received Ad26.COV2.S at low or high dose, single or two shots; five or six received placebo; per-sample allocation not given. After the first vaccine or placebo injection, samples were drawn on day 63. Trimming left V 5 bases short and J 4 bases short, with 17 bases between. Germline V lookup: CDR1 SGHTA, CDR2 FQGNSA. The CDR3 loop spans 15 amino acids.

The chain uses TRBV7-2 and TRBJ1-2, with a possible D match to TRBD1 (6 bases). The sequence derives from a person between 18 and 59 years old who received the Ad26.COV2.S COVID-19 vaccine or a placebo. The sample consisted of peripheral blood, taken in a trial of Ad26.COV2.S vaccine versus placebo. As DNA, the CDR3 is TGTGCCAGCAGCCCTGTGGCCGGAGGGGGCTATGGCTACACCTTC. Protein: CASSPVAGGGYGYTF.